The 13 T cell receptor beta chains listed next were all sequenced from one sample in a study of vaccination effects on CD4 cells after COVID-19. Under the ViraFEST assay, PBMC were stimulated with viral peptide pools so that antigen-specific CD4+ T cells expanded. Sequencing was performed afterwards. Subsequent to roughly 9 days of culture, CD4+ T cells were isolated. None of these healthy vaccinees had been infected with SARS-CoV-2 before vaccination. These receptors lack a known antigen. Clones were sequenced by immunoSEQ multiplex PCR, and TCRdb holds only the in-frame ones, with some missing. The sample shows roughly 41,000 clones, more than 60% of them seen only once. Sequenced material: CD4+ T cells from PBMCs cultured with HCoV-OC43 spike peptides, taken before COVID-19 vaccination. Subset described: HCoV-OC43 spike overlapping peptide pool stimulation. Receptors were obtained from a human donor who received a COVID-19 vaccine.

The chain employs TRBV10-3 and TRBJ2-3, with 13 bases matching TRBD2. The germline V gene encodes CDR1 ENHRY and CDR2 SYGVKD. The CDR3 loop spans 14 amino acids. The junction had 8 bases not matched to a gene; V was cut back by 10 bases and J by 7 bases. In DNA, the CDR3 is TGTGCCACTGGACTAGCGGGAGATTCGAATACGCAGTATTTT. Protein: CATGLAGDSNTQYF.

CDR3 amino acids: CTSSQDTVDTQYF. In DNA, the CDR3 is TGCACCAGCAGCCAAGATACAGTAGATACGCAGTATTTT. The chain is built from TRBV1 and TRBJ2-3; TRBD1, as called in the table, went unchecked against the DNA. TRBV1 is flagged as a pseudogene. CDR3 size: 13 residues.

This CDR3 is CASSVRAGGNTDTQYF. The CDR3 DNA follows: TGTGCCAGCAGCGTAAGGGCGGGAGGGAACACAGATACGCAGTATTTT. This rearrangement joins TRBV7-6 to TRBJ2-3, with 9 bases fitting TRBD2. Germline values: CDR1 SGHVS, CDR2 FNYEAQ. CDR3 size: 16 residues. With V trimmed by 5 bases and J by 2 bases, 8 bases remained unmatched.

The chain joins TRBV6-1 to TRBJ1-1; D is unclear. The CDR3 spans 12 residues. Germline V gene data show CDR1 as MNHNS and CDR2 as SASEGT. V was pared by 5 bases and J by 0 bases, with 4 bases between. CDR3 amino acids: CASSLLNTEAFF. Written as DNA, the CDR3 is TGTGCCAGCAGTCTATTGAACACTGAAGCTTTCTTT.

The CDR3 is CASRGGGRLAQYF. DNA of the CDR3: TGTGCCAGCAGGGGCGGGGGGCGTTTGGCCCAGTACTTC. The chain employs TRBV2 and TRBJ2-5; 8 positions agree with TRBD2. CDR1 and CDR2 from the germline V gene are SNHLY and FYNNEI. The CDR3 contains 13 residues. The V segment lost 6 bases and the J segment 9 bases; nucleotides outside the gene matches: 9.

The chain has TRBV5-4 and TRBJ1-6; no reliable D call. V lost 3 bases to trimming and J lost 6 bases, with 13 bases between them. Germline V CDR1 and CDR2: SGHNT, YYREEE (reference sequence). The CDR3 has 15 residues. The CDR3 sequence: CASSSAGQINSPLHF. For the CDR3, the DNA is TGTGCCAGCAGCTCAGCGGGCCAGATTAATTCACCCCTCCACTTT.

The chain couples TRBV5-1 to TRBJ2-7; tentative D call: TRBD1 (6 bases). Germline loops: CDR1 SGHRS, CDR2 YFSETQ. CDR3 length equals 16 residues. V lost 5 bases and J 0 bases, leaving 18 bases between the germline ends. The CDR3 sequence: CASRAQGMSTSYEQYF. DNA for the CDR3: TGCGCCAGCAGAGCACAGGGAATGTCGACCTCCTACGAGCAGTACTTC.

The CDR3 DNA follows: TGTGCCAGCAGCCAAGAGCCCCATGCTGTTTCCTACAATGAGCAGTTCTTC. Encoded protein: CASSQEPHAVSYNEQFF. V and J are TRBV3-1 (or the pseudogene TRBV3-2) and TRBJ2-1; D not resolved. Germline-derived CDR1 and CDR2 are LGHDT and YNNKEL (reference sequence). This CDR3 has 17 residues. Trimming removed 0 bases at V and 1 base at J, with 13 bases between.

The V gene is TRBV5-1, the J gene TRBJ2-2, with 7 bases fitting TRBD1. Unmatched junction bases numbered 2, after V lost 4 bases and J lost 2 bases. The CDR3 length is 14 residues. The V gene's germline CDR1 is SGHRS and CDR2 YFSETQ. The CDR3 bases are TGCGCCAGCAGCAGGGACAGAAACACCGGGGAGCTGTTTTTT. The encoded protein is CASSRDRNTGELFF.

The V and J genes are TRBV29-1 and TRBJ1-1; 9 positions match TRBD1. The germline V gene has CDR1 SQVTM and CDR2 ANQGSEA. The ends lost 7 bases at V and 0 bases at J; junction bases unmatched: 12. The CDR3 spans 16 residues. CDR3 bases: TGCAGCGGCACTCATGGGACAGGGACAATGAACACTGAAGCTTTCTTT. It is translated as CSGTHGTGTMNTEAFF.

V and J are TRBV4-1 and TRBJ2-1, with TRBD2 identical over 14 bases. CDR3 length: 15 amino acids. Trimming removed 4 bases from V and 10 bases from J; junction bases left unmatched: 6. In germline, CDR1 is MGHRA, CDR2 YSYEKL. CDR3 amino acids: CASSPGLAGAGEQFF. The CDR3, as DNA: TGCGCCAGCAGCCCGGGACTAGCGGGAGCTGGGGAGCAGTTCTTC.

V is TRBV28 and J is TRBJ1-2; 8 bases fit TRBD1. There are 14 residues in the CDR3. V trimming: 4 bases; J trimming: 4 bases; junction bases outside the gene matches: 5. Germline lookup yields CDR1 MDHEN and CDR2 SYDVKM. CDR3 protein: CASSSTGAGYGYTF. The CDR3 coding sequence is TGTGCCAGCAGTTCGACAGGGGCAGGCTATGGCTACACCTTC.

V is TRBV2 and J is TRBJ1-2; unclear D gene. Between the trimmed V and J ends, which lost 5 bases and 8 bases, there was a span of 12 bases. Germline V gene sequence: CDR1 SNHLY, CDR2 FYNNEI. The CDR3 runs 12 residues. CDR3 region: CASSRPGQGYTF. CDR3 in DNA: TGTGCCAGCAGTCGCCCTGGCCAGGGCTACACCTTC. The whole variable domain, remainder taken from reference TRBV2 and TRBJ1-2, is EPEVTQTPSHQVTQMGQEVILRCVPISNHLYFYWYRQILGQKVEFLVSFYNNEISEKSEIFDDQFSVERPDGSNFTLKIRSTKLEDSAMYFCASSRPGQGYTFGSGTRLTVV.